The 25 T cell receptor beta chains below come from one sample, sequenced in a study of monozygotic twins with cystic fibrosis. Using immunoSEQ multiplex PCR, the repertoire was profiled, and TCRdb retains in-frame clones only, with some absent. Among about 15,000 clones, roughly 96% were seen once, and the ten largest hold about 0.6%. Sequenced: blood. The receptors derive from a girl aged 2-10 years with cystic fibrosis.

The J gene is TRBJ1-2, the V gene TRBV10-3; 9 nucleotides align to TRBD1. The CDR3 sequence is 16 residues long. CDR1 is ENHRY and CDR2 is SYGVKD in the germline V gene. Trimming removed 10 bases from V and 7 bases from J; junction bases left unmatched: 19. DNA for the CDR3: TGTGCCACCAAGGACCGGGACAGGGATAGGTCGTTTGGCTACACCTTC. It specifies CATKDRDRDRSFGYTF.

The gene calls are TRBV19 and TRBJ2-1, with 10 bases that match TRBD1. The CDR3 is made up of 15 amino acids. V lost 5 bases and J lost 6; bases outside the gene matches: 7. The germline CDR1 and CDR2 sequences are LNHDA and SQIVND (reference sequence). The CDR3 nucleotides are TGTGCCAGTAGTTCCAGACAGGGGGCTATCAATGAGCAGTTCTTC. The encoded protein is CASSSRQGAINEQFF.

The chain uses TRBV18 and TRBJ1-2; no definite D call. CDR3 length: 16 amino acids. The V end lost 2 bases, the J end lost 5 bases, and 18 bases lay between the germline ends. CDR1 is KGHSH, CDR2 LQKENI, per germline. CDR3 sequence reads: CASSPMDPSFPYGYTF. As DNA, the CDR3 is TGTGCCAGCTCACCAATGGACCCCAGCTTCCCTTATGGCTACACCTTC.

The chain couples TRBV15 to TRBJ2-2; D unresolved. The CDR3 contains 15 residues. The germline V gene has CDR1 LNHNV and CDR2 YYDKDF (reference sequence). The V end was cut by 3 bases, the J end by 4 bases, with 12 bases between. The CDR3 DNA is TGTGCCACCAGCAGCTCTCGGGTGGTCACCGGGGAGCTGTTTTTT. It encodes CATSSSRVVTGELFF.

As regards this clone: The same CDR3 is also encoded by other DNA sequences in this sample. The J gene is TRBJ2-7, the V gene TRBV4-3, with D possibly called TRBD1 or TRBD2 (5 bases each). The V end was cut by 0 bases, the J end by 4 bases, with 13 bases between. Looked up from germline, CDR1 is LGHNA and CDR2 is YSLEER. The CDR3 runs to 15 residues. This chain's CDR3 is CASSQESSGRYEQYF. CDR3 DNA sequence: TGCGCCAGCAGCCAAGAATCGTCAGGGAGATACGAGCAGTACTTC.

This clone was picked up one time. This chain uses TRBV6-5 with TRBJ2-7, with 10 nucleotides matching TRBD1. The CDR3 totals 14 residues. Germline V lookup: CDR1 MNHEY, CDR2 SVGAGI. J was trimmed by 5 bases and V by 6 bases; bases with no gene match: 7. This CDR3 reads CASRRQGAPHEQYF. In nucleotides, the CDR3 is TGTGCCAGCAGGCGACAGGGGGCGCCTCACGAGCAGTACTTC.

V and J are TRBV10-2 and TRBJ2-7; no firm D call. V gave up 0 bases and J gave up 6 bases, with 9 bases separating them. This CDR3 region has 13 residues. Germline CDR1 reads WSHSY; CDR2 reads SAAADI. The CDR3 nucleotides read TGCGCCAGCAGTGAGTCCCCCCCTATCGAGCAGTACTTC. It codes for CASSESPPIEQYF.

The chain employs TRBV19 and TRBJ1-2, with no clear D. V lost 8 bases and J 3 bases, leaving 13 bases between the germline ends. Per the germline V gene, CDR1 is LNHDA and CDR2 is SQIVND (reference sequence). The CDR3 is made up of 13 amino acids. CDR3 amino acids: CASSRTPDYGYTF. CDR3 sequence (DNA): TGTGCCAGTTCAAGGACTCCGGACTATGGCTACACCTTC.

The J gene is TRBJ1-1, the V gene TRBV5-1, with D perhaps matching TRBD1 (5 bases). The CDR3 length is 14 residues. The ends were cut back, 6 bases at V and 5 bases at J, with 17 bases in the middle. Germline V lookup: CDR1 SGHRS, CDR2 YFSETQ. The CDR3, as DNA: TGCGCCAGCACCGTCCCCGGGGGAATTACTGAAGCTTTCTTT. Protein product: CASTVPGGITEAFF.

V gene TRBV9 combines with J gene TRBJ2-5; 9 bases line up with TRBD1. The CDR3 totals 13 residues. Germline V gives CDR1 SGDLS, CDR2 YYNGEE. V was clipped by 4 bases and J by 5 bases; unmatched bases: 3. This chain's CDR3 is CASSRGQGETQYF. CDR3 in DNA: TGTGCCAGCAGCCGAGGACAGGGGGAGACCCAGTACTTC.

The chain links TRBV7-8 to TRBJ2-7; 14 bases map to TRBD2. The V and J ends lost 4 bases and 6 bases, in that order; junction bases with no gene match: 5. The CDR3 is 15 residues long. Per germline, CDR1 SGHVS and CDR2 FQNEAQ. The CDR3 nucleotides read TGTGCCAGCAGCTCCAGACTAGCGGGGGGGTCCGAGCAGTACTTC. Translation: CASSSRLAGGSEQYF.

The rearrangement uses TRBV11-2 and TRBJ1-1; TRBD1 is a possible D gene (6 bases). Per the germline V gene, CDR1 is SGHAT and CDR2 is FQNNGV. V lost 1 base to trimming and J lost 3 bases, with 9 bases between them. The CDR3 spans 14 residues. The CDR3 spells CASSLAGAYTEAFF. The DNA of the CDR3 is TGTGCCAGCAGCTTAGCAGGGGCGTACACTGAAGCTTTCTTT.

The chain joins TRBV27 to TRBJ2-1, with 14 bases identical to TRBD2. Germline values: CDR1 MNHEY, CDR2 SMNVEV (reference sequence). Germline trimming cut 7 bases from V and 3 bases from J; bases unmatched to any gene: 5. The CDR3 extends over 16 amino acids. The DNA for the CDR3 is TGTGCCAGCACCCCGGGACTAGCGGGGGACTACAATGAGCAGTTCTTC. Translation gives CASTPGLAGDYNEQFF.

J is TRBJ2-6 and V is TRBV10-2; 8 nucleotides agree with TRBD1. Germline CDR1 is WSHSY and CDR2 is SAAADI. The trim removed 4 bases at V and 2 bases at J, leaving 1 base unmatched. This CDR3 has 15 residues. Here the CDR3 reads CASSAQGAGANVLTF. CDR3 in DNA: TGCGCCAGCAGTGCACAGGGGGCTGGGGCCAACGTCCTGACTTTC.

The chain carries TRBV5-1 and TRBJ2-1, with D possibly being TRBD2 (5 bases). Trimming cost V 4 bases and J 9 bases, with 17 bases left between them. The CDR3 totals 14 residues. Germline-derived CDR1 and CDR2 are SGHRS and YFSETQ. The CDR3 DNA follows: TGCGCCAGCAGCCCGGACTGGATTACTGGTGAGCAGTTCTTC. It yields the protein CASSPDWITGEQFF.

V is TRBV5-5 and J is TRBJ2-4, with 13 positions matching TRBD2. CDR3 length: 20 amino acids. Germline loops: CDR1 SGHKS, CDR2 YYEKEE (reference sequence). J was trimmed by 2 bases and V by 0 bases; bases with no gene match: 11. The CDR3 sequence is CASSLGAGLAGSVTKNIQYF. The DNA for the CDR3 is TGTGCCAGCAGCTTGGGGGCGGGACTAGCGGGGTCGGTGACCAAAAACATTCAGTACTTC.

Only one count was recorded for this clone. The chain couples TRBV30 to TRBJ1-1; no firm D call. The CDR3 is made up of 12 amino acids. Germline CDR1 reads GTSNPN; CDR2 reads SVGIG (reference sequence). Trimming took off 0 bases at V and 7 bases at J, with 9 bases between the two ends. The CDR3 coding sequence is TGTGCCTGGAGTGTTCGGCCCATTGAAGCTTTCTTT. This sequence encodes CAWSVRPIEAFF.

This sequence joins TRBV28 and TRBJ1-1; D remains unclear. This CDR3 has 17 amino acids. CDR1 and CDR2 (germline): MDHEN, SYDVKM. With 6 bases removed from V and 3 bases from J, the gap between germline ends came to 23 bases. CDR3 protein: CASSLKKLIMGDTEAFF. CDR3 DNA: TGTGCCAGCAGCCTCAAGAAATTAATAATGGGCGACACTGAAGCTTTCTTT.

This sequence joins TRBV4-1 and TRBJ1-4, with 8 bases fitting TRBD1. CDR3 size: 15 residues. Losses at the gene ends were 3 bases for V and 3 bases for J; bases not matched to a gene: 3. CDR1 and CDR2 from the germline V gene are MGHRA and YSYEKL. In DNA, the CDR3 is TGCGCCAGCAGCCATATGGACAGGGCTAATGAAAAACTGTTTTTT. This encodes CASSHMDRANEKLFF.

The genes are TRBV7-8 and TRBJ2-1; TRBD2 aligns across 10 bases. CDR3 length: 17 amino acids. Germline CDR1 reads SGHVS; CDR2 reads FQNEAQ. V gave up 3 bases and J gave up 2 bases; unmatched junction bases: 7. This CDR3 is CASSFPEAGGPYNEQFF. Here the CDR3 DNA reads TGTGCCAGCAGCTTCCCAGAAGCGGGGGGGCCCTACAATGAGCAGTTCTTC.

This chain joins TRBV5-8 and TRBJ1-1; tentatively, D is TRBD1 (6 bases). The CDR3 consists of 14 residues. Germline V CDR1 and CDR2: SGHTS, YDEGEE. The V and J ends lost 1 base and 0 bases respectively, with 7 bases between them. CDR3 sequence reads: CASSLTGMNTEAFF. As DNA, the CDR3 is TGTGCCAGCAGCTTGACAGGGATGAACACTGAAGCTTTCTTT. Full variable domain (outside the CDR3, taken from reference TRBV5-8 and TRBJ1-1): EAGVTQSPTHLIKTRGQQATLRCSPISGHTSVYWYQQALGLGLQFLLWYDEGEERNRGNFPPRFSGRQFPNYSSELNVNALELEDSALYLCASSLTGMNTEAFFGQGTRLTVV.

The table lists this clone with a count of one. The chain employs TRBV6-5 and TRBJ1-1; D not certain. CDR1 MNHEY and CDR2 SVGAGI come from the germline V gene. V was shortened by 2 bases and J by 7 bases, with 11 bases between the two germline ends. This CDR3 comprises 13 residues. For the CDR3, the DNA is TGTGCCAGCAGTTACAATAGCTACTTTGAAGCTTTCTTT. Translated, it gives CASSYNSYFEAFF.

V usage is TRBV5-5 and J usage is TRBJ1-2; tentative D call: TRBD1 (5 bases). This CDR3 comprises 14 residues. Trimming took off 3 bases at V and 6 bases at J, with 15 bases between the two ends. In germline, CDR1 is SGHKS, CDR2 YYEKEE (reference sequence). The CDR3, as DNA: TGTGCCAGCAGCTCGTGGGGTCAGGGAAATGGCTACACCTTC. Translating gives CASSSWGQGNGYTF.

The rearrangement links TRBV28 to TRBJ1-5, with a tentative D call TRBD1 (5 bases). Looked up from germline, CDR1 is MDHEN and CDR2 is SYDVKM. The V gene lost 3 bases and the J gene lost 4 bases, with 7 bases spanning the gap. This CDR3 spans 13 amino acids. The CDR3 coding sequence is TGTGCCAGCAGTTTGGCAGGGAATCAGCCCCAGCATTTT. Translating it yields CASSLAGNQPQHF.

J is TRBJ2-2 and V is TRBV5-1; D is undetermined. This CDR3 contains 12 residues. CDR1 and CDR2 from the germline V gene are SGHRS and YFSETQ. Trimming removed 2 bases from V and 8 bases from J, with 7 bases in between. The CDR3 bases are TGCGCCAGCAGCTTAGGTGGTGGGGAGCTGTTTTTT. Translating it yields CASSLGGGELFF.